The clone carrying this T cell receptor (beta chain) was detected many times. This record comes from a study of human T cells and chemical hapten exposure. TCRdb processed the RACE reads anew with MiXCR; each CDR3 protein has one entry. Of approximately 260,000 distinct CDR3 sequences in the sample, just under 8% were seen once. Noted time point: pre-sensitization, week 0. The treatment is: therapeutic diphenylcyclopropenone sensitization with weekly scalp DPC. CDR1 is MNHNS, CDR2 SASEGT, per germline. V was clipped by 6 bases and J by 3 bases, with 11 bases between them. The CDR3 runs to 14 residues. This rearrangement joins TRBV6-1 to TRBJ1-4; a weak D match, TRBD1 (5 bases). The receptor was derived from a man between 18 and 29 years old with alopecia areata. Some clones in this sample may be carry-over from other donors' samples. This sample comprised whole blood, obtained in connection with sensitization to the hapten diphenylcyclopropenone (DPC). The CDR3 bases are TGTGCCAGCAGCGAAACAGGAGCTAATGAAAAACTGTTTTTT. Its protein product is CASSETGANEKLFF.